This entry concerns a single T cell receptor beta chain. The antigen is undetermined. The repertoire was sequenced with immunoSEQ multiplex PCR; TCRdb's copy has only in-frame clones and lacks some. The sample contains 95,000 to 100,000 clones, 80% to 90% of which appear only once. This sample is part of a study of T cell responses to AZD1222 COVID-19 vaccine. V lost 6 bases and J lost 5; bases outside the gene matches: 8. Germline V gene lookup returns CDR1 LGHDT and CDR2 YNNKEL (reference sequence). CDR3 length equals 14 residues. Study-wide findings and caveats: Two AZD1222 doses significantly raised spike-specific TCR breadth and depth over controls. Reportedly, close to half of spike-specific TCRs are directed against unmutated variant regions. Spike-wide coverage was observed for vaccine-associated CD4 TCRs, with dominant responses at 160-218 and 743-854.

The sequence derives from an adult in good health. Sequencing used peripheral blood, obtained on day 0 of AZD1222 vaccination. V is TRBV3-1 (or the pseudogene TRBV3-2) and J is TRBJ2-7; 9 bases fit TRBD1. The CDR3 spells CASSPGQGSDEQYF. The CDR3 DNA reads as TGTGCCAGCAGTCCCGGACAGGGGAGCGACGAGCAGTACTTC.